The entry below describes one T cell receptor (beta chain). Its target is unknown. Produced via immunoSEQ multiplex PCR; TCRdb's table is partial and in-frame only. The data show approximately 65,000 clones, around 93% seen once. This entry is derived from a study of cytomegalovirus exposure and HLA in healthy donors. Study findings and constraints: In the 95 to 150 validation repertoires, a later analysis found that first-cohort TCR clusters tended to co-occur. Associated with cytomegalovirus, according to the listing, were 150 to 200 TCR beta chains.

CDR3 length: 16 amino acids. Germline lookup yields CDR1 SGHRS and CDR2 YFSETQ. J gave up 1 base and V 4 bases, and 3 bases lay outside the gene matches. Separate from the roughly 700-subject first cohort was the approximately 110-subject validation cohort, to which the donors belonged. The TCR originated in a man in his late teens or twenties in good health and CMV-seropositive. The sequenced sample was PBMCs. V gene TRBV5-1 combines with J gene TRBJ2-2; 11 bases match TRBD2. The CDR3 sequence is CASSLLAGGNTGELFF. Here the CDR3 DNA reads TGCGCCAGCAGCCTCCTAGCGGGAGGGAACACCGGGGAGCTGTTTTTT.